The next 23 T cell receptor beta chains were all read from a single sample in a study of blood T cell repertoires in COVID-19. Repertoires were generated with immunoSEQ multiplex PCR, while TCRdb's copy carries only in-frame clones and drops some. The table includes some 130,000 clones, around 89% detected once. Sequencing input: peripheral blood. These receptors were obtained from a man between 60 and 70 years old with COVID-19, enrolled during active disease.

This chain joins TRBV30 and TRBJ1-1; tentatively, D is TRBD1 (5 bases). V lost 2 bases and J 1 base, leaving 17 bases between the germline ends. Germline V gives CDR1 GTSNPN, CDR2 SVGIG (reference sequence). This CDR3 is 16 amino acids long. The CDR3 reads CAWSSGRVKSNTEAFF. As DNA, the CDR3 is TGTGCCTGGAGTTCAGGGAGGGTGAAGTCGAACACTGAAGCTTTCTTT.

The rearrangement links TRBV7-8 to TRBJ1-1; D is ambiguous. The germline gives CDR1 SGHVS, CDR2 FQNEAQ. The CDR3 extends over 11 amino acids. V was clipped by 5 bases and J by 3 bases, with 4 bases between them. DNA for the CDR3: TGTGCCAGCAGCCCCGACACTGAAGCTTTCTTT. Translating it yields CASSPDTEAFF.

The rearrangement uses TRBV30 and TRBJ2-3; 10 bases align to TRBD2. The length of the CDR3 is 14 residues. Trimming removed 3 bases from V and 10 bases from J; junction bases left unmatched: 10. Germline CDR1 GTSNPN, CDR2 SVGIG (reference sequence). The DNA of the CDR3 is TGTGCCTGGAGCTCTAGCGGGGGCCTGTTAGCGCAGTATTTT. Translating gives CAWSSSGGLLAQYF. Filled out from reference TRBV30 and TRBJ2-3, the complete variable domain reads SQTIHQWPATLVQPVGSPLSLECTVEGTSNPNLYWYRQAAGRGLQLLFYSVGIGQISSEVPQNLSASRPQDRQFILSSKKLLLSDSGFYLCAWSSSGGLLAQYFGPGTRLTVL.

The chain uses TRBV10-2 and TRBJ2-7, with TRBD1 matching over 8 bases. Germline CDR1 and CDR2: WSHSY and SAAADI. The J segment lost 2 bases and the V segment lost 6 bases, leaving 6 bases of the junction unmatched. This CDR3 is 14 amino acids long. The CDR3 sequence is CASSPGQGTYEQYF. The DNA of the CDR3 is TGCGCCAGCAGCCCCGGACAGGGAACCTACGAGCAGTACTTC.

The chain is built from TRBV10-2 and TRBJ2-3; TRBD2 agrees at 7 bases. V shed 8 bases, J shed 0 bases, and the junction held 5 bases outside the gene matches. Germline V gives CDR1 WSHSY, CDR2 SAAADI. The CDR3 loop spans 14 amino acids. The CDR3 protein is CASRGGRSTDTQYF. The CDR3 DNA reads TGCGCCAGCCGGGGCGGGAGAAGCACAGATACGCAGTATTTT.

This clone was picked up one time. V usage is TRBV30 and J usage is TRBJ2-2; 8 bases match TRBD1. The CDR3 spans 15 residues. V lost 3 bases and J lost 0; bases outside the gene matches: 3. The germline V gene has CDR1 GTSNPN and CDR2 SVGIG (reference sequence). DNA of the CDR3: TGTGCCTGGAGCACAGGGGGAGCGAACACCGGGGAGCTGTTTTTT. The encoded protein is CAWSTGGANTGELFF.

The V and J genes are TRBV5-1 and TRBJ2-5, with 8 bases fitting TRBD1. The V and J ends lost 3 bases and 2 bases, in that order; junction bases with no gene match: 6. In germline, CDR1 is SGHRS, CDR2 YFSETQ. The CDR3 has 15 residues. Here the CDR3 DNA reads TGCGCCAGCAGCTCCCGACAGGGGAGGCAAGAGACCCAGTACTTC. Translated: CASSSRQGRQETQYF. The full variable domain, with the rest looked up from reference TRBV5-1 and TRBJ2-5, is KAGVTQTPRYLIKTRGQQVTLSCSPISGHRSVSWYQQTPGQGLQFLFEYFSETQRNKGNFPGRFSGRQFSNSRSEMNVSTLELGDSALYLCASSSRQGRQETQYFGPGTRLLVL.

The chain is built from TRBV12-1 and TRBJ1-2; the table's D gene call, TRBD1, was not cross checked with the DNA. TRBV12-1 is a known pseudogene. CDR3 length equals 14 residues. CDR3 sequence (DNA): TGTGCCAGCAGCACCCGGGACAGAGGCTATGGCTACACCTTC. Residues: CASSTRDRGYGYTF.

Only a few counts were recorded for this clone. CDR3 nucleotides: TGTGCCAGTAGCCCGGGACAGGGCTTCTATGGCTACACCTTC. It translates to CASSPGQGFYGYTF. The V and J genes are TRBV19 and TRBJ1-2; 9 nucleotides line up with TRBD1. The germline V gene encodes CDR1 LNHDA and CDR2 SQIVND (reference sequence). This CDR3 is built from 14 residues. J was trimmed by 4 bases and V by 6 bases; bases with no gene match: 6.

This clone was observed a single time. The rearrangement uses TRBV7-9 and TRBJ1-4; weak D call: TRBD1 (6 bases). CDR3 length: 14 residues. V dropped 2 bases and J dropped 13 bases, with 17 bases sitting between them. The V gene's germline CDR1 is SEHNR and CDR2 FQNEAQ (reference sequence). Here the CDR3 reads CASSLSGAGIGLFF. The CDR3 DNA reads TGTGCCAGCAGCTTATCAGGGGCCGGGATAGGACTGTTTTTT.

V usage is TRBV12-3 or TRBV12-4 and J usage is TRBJ2-7, with D uncertain. CDR3 length: 13 amino acids. The V end lost 8 bases, the J end lost 3 bases, and 14 bases lay between the germline ends. The CDR3 bases are TGTGCCAGCGCCCTTTTGGGCTACTACGAGCAGTACTTC. As protein: CASALLGYYEQYF.

The chain carries TRBV12-3 or TRBV12-4 and TRBJ1-6, with unresolved D. Between the trimmed V and J ends, which lost 7 bases and 4 bases, there was a span of 8 bases. The CDR3 contains 13 residues. CDR3 DNA sequence: TGTGCCAGCAAAACAGATTATAATTCACCCCTCCACTTT. This translates into CASKTDYNSPLHF.

The genes are TRBV7-6 and TRBJ2-1; a weak D match, TRBD1 (5 bases). The CDR3 extends over 14 amino acids. Trimming removed 5 bases from V and 4 bases from J, with 12 bases in between. Germline CDR1 and CDR2: SGHVS and FNYEAQ. CDR3 sequence (DNA): TGTGCCAGCAGCCGGACAACATCTTACAATGAGCAGTTCTTC. It codes for CASSRTTSYNEQFF.

The chain has TRBV5-1 and TRBJ2-1, with 10 nucleotides matching TRBD2. CDR3 length: 17 residues. The germline V gene has CDR1 SGHRS and CDR2 YFSETQ. The trim removed 3 bases at V and 3 bases at J, leaving 9 bases unmatched. The CDR3 region is CASSWGTSARLYNEQFF. As DNA, the CDR3 is TGCGCCAGCAGCTGGGGGACTAGCGCCCGCCTCTACAATGAGCAGTTCTTC.

V and J are TRBV28 and TRBJ1-1; D is unclear. Trimming removed 5 bases from V and 4 bases from J, with 14 bases in between. The CDR3 runs 14 residues. Per the germline V gene, CDR1 is MDHEN and CDR2 is SYDVKM. For the CDR3, the DNA is TGTGCCAGCAGTCAGTTCCCCCGAGGCACTGAAGCTTTCTTT. This codes for CASSQFPRGTEAFF.

The chain has TRBV5-4 and TRBJ1-4; 10 bases agree with TRBD1. The CDR3 length is 17 residues. Germline-derived CDR1 and CDR2 are SGHNT and YYREEE (reference sequence). J gave up 2 bases and V 5 bases, and 9 bases lay outside the gene matches. CDR3 sequence reads: CASSPDRGPQTNEKLFF. The CDR3 coding sequence is TGTGCCAGCAGTCCTGACAGGGGGCCGCAGACTAATGAAAAACTGTTTTTT.

This clone occurred a few times. The CDR3 DNA reads as TGTGCCAGTAGTATAATTTTCGGGACAGGGAAGGTGCAAGAGACCCAGTACTTC. Translated: CASSIIFGTGKVQETQYF. The chain links TRBV19 to TRBJ2-5; 9 positions match TRBD1. CDR3 size: 18 residues. With V trimmed by 2 bases and J by 2 bases, 12 bases remained unmatched. The germline CDR1 and CDR2 sequences are LNHDA and SQIVND (reference sequence).

A remark on this clone: The identical CDR3 is also encoded by other nucleotide sequences in the sample. The J gene is TRBJ1-6, the V gene TRBV27; D possibly corresponds to TRBD1 (6 bases). The V and J ends lost 3 bases and 6 bases respectively, with 6 bases between them. The CDR3 runs 13 residues. CDR1 is MNHEY and CDR2 is SMNVEV in the germline V gene (reference sequence). The CDR3 nucleotides are TGTGCCAGCAGTTTCAGGGGTAATTCACCCCTCCACTTT. Its translation: CASSFRGNSPLHF.

The chain links TRBV28 to TRBJ2-1; tentative D call: TRBD1 (5 bases). The ends were cut back, 5 bases at V and 3 bases at J, with 14 bases in the middle. The CDR3 loop spans 15 amino acids. The germline gives CDR1 MDHEN, CDR2 SYDVKM. The CDR3 loop reads CASSTGRPLYNEQFF. The CDR3 DNA reads as TGTGCCAGCAGTACAGGCAGACCTCTCTACAATGAGCAGTTCTTC.

The J gene is TRBJ2-3, the V gene TRBV19, with 10 nucleotides matching TRBD2. This CDR3 has 17 amino acids. V trimming: 3 bases; J trimming: 2 bases; junction bases outside the gene matches: 8. Germline CDR1 reads LNHDA; CDR2 reads SQIVND (reference sequence). The CDR3 loop reads CASSIRTSGVFTDTQYF. The CDR3 nucleotides read TGTGCCAGTAGTATCAGAACTAGCGGGGTTTTCACAGATACGCAGTATTTT.

The count of this clone is one. The CDR3 DNA is TGCGCCAGCAGCTTGGAAACGGGGGGCAACTACGAGCAGTACTTC. It translates to CASSLETGGNYEQYF. The V call is TRBV5-1, the J call TRBJ2-7; D is possibly TRBD2 (7 bases). V dropped 0 bases and J dropped 3 bases, with 13 bases sitting between them. The CDR3 is made up of 15 amino acids. The germline gives CDR1 SGHRS, CDR2 YFSETQ.

The rearrangement joins TRBV10-2 to TRBJ2-7, with TRBD1 as a possible D gene (5 bases). The CDR3 is made up of 13 amino acids. The germline V gene encodes CDR1 WSHSY and CDR2 SAAADI. Trimming left V 7 bases short and J 0 bases short, with 10 bases between. CDR3 DNA: TGCGCCAGCATTCAGGGCCGCTCCTACGAGCAGTACTTC. As protein: CASIQGRSYEQYF.

The J gene is TRBJ1-3, the V gene TRBV10-3; D not resolved. Trimming shortened V by 3 bases and J by 0 bases, and 6 bases separated the two germline ends. Germline V gives CDR1 ENHRY, CDR2 SYGVKD. CDR3 length: 14 residues. In DNA, the CDR3 is TGTGCCATCAGTGAACAGATCTCTGGAAACACCATATATTTT. As protein: CAISEQISGNTIYF.